This TCR beta chain was documented in a study of blood T cell repertoires in COVID-19. Study as a whole: Italy, Spain and the United States were the sources of the convalescent and acute COVID-19 samples. T cells, B-cell-depleted T cells, or PBMCs supplied cDNA or gDNA.

Patients from Seattle were sampled longitudinally, starting during active infection. TCRdb's table, derived via immunoSEQ multiplex PCR, lists solely in-frame clones and lacks some. The sample has some 290,000 clones, approximately 87% seen once. Germline loops: CDR1 SGHRS, CDR2 YFSETQ. The CDR3 loop spans 15 amino acids. V lost 1 base, J lost 4 bases, and 15 bases lay in between. The clonotype was recovered from a woman aged 25 to 39 with COVID-19, enrolled during active disease. The V call is TRBV5-1, the J call TRBJ2-7, with D possibly TRBD2 on 6 matching bases. Sequencing input: peripheral blood. CDR3 coding DNA: TGCGCCAGCAGCTTGATTGGACTATTGACATACGAGCAGTACTTC. Residues: CASSLIGLLTYEQYF.